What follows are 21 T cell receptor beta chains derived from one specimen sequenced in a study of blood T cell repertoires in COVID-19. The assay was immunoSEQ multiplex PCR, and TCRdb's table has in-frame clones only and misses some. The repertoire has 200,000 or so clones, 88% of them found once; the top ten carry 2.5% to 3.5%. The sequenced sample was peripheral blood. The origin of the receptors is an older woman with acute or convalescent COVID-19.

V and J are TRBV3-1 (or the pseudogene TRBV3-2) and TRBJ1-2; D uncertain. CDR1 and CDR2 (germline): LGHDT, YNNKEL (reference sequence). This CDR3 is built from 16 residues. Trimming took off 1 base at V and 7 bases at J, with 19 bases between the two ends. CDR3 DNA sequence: TGTGCCAGCAGCCAAGGAGGGCGCGGATCGCTATTTGGCTACACCTTC. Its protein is CASSQGGRGSLFGYTF.

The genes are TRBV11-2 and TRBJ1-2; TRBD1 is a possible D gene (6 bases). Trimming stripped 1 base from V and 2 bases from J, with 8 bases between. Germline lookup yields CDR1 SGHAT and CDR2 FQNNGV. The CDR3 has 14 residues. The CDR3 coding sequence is TGTGCCAGCAGCTTAGTGGACAGAAACTATGGCTACACCTTC. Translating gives CASSLVDRNYGYTF.

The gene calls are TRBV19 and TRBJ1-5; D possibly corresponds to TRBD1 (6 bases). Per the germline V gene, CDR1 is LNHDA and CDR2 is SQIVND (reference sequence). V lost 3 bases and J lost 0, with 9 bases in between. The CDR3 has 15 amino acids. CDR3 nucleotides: TGTGCCAGTAGTATCCGGACAGTTAGCAATCAGCCCCAGCATTTT. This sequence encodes CASSIRTVSNQPQHF.

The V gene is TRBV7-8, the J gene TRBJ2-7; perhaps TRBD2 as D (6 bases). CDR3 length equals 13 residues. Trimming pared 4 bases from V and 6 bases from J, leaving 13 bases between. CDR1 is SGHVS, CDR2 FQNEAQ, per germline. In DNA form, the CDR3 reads TGTGCCAGCAGCTCTGGTATGCGGGGCGAGCAGTACTTC. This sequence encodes CASSSGMRGEQYF.

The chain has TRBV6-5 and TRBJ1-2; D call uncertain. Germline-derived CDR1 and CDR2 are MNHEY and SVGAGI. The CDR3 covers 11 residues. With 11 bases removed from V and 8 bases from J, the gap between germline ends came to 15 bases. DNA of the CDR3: TGTGCCGCCGGCGGATCGGGGGGCTACACCTTC. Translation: CAAGGSGGYTF.

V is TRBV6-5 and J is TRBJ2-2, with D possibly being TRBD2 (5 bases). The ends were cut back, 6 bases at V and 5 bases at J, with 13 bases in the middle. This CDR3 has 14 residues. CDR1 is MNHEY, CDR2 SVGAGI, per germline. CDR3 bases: TGTGCCAGCAGCCGAGGACTGGCGACCGGGGAGCTGTTTTTT. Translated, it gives CASSRGLATGELFF.

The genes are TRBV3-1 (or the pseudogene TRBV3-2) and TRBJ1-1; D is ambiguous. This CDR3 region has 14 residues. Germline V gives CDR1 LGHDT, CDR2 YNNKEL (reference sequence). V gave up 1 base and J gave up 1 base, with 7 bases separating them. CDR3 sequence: CASSQAGGNTEAFF. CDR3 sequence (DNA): TGTGCCAGCAGCCAAGCGGGAGGGAACACTGAAGCTTTCTTT.

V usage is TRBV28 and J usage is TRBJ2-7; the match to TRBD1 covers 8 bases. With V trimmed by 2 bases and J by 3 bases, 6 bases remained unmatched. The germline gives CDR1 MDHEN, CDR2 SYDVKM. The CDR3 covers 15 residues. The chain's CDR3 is CASSLLAGGLYEQYF. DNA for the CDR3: TGTGCCAGCAGTTTACTGGCAGGGGGCCTCTACGAGCAGTACTTC.

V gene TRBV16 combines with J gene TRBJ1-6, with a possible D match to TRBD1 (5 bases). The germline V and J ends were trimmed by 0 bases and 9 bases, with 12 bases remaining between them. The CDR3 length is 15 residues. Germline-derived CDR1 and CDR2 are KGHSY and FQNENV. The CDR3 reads CASSQSSRARSPLHF. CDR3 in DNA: TGTGCCAGCAGCCAATCGAGCAGGGCTCGTTCACCCCTCCACTTT.

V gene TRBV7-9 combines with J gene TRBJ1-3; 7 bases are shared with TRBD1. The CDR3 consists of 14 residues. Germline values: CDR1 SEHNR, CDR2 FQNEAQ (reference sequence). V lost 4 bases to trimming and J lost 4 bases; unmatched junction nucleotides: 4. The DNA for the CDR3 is TGTGCCAGCAGCTCCACAGGGGTCGGAAACACCATATATTTT. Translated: CASSSTGVGNTIYF.

This CDR3 reads CASSRDRVGTDTQYF. CDR3 bases: TGCGCCAGCAGCAGGGACAGGGTGGGTACAGATACGCAGTATTTT. The V call is TRBV5-1, the J call TRBJ2-3; TRBD1 matches 9 bases. The CDR3 contains 15 residues. J lost 3 bases, V lost 4 bases, and 6 bases had no gene match. Germline V gene sequence: CDR1 SGHRS, CDR2 YFSETQ. Full variable domain (missing parts from reference TRBV5-1 and TRBJ2-3): KAGVTQTPRYLIKTRGQQVTLSCSPISGHRSVSWYQQTPGQGLQFLFEYFSETQRNKGNFPGRFSGRQFSNSRSEMNVSTLELGDSALYLCASSRDRVGTDTQYFGPGTRLTVL.

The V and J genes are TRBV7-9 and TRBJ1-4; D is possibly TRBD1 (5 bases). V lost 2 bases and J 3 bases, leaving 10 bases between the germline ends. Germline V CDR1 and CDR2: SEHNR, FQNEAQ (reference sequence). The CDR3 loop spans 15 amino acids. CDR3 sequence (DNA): TGTGCCAGCAGCTTAACAGGTGCTTCTAATGAAAAACTGTTTTTT. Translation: CASSLTGASNEKLFF.

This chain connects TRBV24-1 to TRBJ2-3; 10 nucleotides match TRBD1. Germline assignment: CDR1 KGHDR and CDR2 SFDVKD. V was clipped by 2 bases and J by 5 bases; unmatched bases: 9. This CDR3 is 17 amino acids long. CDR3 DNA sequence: TGTGCCACCAGTGATTACACGACAGGGGGCCATGGAGATACGCAGTATTTT. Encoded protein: CATSDYTTGGHGDTQYF.

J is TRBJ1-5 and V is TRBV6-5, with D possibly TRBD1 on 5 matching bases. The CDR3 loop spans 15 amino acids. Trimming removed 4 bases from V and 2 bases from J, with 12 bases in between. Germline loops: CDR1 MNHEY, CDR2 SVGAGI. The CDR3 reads CASSSQGSGNQPQHF. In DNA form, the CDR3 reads TGTGCCAGCAGTTCCCAGGGATCGGGCAATCAGCCCCAGCATTTT.

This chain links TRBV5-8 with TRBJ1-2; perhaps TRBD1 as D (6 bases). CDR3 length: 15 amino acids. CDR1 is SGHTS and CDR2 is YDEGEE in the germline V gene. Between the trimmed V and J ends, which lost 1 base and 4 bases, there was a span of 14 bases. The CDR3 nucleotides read TGTGCCAGCAGCTTGACTCAGCGGACAGTCTATGGCTACACCTTC. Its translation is CASSLTQRTVYGYTF.

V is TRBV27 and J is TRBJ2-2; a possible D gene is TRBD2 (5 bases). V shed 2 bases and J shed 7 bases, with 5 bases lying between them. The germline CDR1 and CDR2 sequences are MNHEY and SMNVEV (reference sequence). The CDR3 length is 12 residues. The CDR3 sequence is CASSLEGGELFF. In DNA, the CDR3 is TGTGCCAGCAGTTTAGAGGGCGGGGAGCTGTTTTTT.

CDR3 loop: CASSLWDRENEQFF. The DNA of the CDR3 is TGTGCCAGCAGTTTATGGGACAGGGAAAATGAGCAGTTCTTC. V is TRBV28 and J is TRBJ2-1; 8 nucleotides agree with TRBD1. The germline V gene has CDR1 MDHEN and CDR2 SYDVKM. There are 14 residues in the CDR3. The trim removed 0 bases at V and 7 bases at J, leaving 2 bases unmatched.

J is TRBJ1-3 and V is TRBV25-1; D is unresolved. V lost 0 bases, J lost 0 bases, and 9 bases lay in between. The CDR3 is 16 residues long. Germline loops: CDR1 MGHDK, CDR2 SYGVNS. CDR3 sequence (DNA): TGTGCCAGCAGTGAATACCGACGGAGCTCTGGAAACACCATATATTTT. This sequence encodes CASSEYRRSSGNTIYF.

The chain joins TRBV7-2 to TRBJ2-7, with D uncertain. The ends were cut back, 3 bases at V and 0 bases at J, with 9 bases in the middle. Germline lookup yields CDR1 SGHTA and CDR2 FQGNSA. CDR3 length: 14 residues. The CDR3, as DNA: TGTGCCAGCAGCTTGGGCCTCTTCTCCTACGAGCAGTACTTC. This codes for CASSLGLFSYEQYF.

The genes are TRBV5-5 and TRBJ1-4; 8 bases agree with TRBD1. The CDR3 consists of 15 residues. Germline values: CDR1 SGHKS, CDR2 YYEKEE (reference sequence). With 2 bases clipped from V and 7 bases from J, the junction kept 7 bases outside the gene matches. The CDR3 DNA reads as TGTGCCAGCAGCTTACAGGGGGGAAGTGGTGAAAAACTGTTTTTT. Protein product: CASSLQGGSGEKLFF.

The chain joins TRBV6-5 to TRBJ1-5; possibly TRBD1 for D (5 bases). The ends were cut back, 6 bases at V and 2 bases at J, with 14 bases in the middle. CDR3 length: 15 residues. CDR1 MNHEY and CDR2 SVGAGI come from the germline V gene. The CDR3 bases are TGTGCCAGCAGCCCCGGAGGGGAAGGCAATCAGCCCCAGCATTTT. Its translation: CASSPGGEGNQPQHF.